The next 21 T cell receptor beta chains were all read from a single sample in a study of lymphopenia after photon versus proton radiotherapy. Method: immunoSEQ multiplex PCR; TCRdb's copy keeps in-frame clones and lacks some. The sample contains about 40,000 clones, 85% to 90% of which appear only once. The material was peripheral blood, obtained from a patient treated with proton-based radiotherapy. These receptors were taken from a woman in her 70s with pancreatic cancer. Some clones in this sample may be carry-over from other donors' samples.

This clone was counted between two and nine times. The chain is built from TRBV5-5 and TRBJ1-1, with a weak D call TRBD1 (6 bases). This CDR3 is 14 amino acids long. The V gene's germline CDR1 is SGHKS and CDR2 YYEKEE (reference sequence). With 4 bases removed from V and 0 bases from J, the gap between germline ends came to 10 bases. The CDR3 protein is CASSGRGMNTEAFF. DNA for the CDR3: TGTGCCAGCAGCGGCAGGGGAATGAACACTGAAGCTTTCTTT.

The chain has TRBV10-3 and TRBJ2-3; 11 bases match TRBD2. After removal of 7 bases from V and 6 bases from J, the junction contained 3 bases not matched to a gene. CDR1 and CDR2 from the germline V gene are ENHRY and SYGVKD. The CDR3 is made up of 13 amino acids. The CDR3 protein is CAINGLAGDTQYF. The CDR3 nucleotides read TGTGCCATCAACGGACTAGCGGGTGATACGCAGTATTTT.

The CDR3 sequence: CASSFSGRAITGELFF. As DNA, the CDR3 is TGTGCCAGCAGCTTTAGCGGGAGGGCCATAACCGGGGAGCTGTTTTTT. The chain uses TRBV5-6 and TRBJ2-2; 11 nucleotides line up with TRBD2. Losses at the gene ends were 2 bases for V and 5 bases for J; bases not matched to a gene: 5. CDR1 and CDR2 from the germline V gene are SGHDT and YYEEEE. This CDR3 contains 16 residues.

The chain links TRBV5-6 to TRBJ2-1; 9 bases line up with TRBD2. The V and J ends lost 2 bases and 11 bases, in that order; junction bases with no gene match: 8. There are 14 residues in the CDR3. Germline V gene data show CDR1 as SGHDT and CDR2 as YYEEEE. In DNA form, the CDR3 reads TGTGCCAGCAGCTTTCTTACTAGCGGGCCCAAGCAGTTCTTC. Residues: CASSFLTSGPKQFF.

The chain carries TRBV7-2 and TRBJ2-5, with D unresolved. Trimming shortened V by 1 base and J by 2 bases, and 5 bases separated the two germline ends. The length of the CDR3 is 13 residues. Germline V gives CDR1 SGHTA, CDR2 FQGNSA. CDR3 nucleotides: TGTGCCAGCAGCTTAGAGGCTCAAGAGACCCAGTACTTC. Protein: CASSLEAQETQYF.

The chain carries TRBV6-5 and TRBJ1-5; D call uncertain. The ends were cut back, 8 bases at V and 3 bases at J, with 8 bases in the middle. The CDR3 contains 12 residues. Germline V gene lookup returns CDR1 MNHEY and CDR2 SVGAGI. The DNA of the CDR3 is TGTGCCAGCGGCGACTCCAATCAGCCCCAGCATTTT. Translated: CASGDSNQPQHF.

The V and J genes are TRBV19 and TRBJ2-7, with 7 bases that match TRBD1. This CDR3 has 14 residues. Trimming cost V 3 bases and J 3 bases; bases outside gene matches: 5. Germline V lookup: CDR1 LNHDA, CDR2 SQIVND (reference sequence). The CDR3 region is CASSMAQGDYEQYF. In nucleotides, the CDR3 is TGTGCCAGTAGTATGGCCCAGGGGGACTACGAGCAGTACTTC.

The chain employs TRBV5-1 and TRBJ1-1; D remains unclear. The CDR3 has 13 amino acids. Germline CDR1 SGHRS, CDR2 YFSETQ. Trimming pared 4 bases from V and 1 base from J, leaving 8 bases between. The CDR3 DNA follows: TGCGCCAGCAGCGAGGCTTGGAACACTGAAGCTTTCTTT. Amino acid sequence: CASSEAWNTEAFF.

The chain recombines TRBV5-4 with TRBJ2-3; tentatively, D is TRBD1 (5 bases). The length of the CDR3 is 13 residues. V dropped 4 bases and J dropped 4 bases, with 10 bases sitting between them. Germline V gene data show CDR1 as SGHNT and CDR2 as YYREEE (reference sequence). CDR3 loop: CASSRRGADTQYF. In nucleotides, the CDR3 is TGTGCCAGCAGCCGAAGGGGCGCAGATACGCAGTATTTT.

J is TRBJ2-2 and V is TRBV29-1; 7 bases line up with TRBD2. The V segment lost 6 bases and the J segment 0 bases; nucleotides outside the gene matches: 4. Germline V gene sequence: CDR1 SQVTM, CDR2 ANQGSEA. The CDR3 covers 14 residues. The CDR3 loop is CSVGGLSNTGELFF. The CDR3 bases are TGCAGCGTCGGGGGACTATCGAACACCGGGGAGCTGTTTTTT.

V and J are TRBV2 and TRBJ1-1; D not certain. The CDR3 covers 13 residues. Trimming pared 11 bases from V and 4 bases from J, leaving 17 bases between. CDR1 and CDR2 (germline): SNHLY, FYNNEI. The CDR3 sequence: CAGTHDTGTEAFF. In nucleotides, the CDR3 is TGTGCCGGAACACACGACACGGGCACTGAAGCTTTCTTT.

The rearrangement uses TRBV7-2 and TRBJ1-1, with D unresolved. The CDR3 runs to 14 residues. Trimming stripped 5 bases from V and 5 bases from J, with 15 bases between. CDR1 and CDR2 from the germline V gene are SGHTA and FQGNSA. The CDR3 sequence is CASSTTLLGTEAFF. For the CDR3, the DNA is TGTGCCAGCAGCACAACACTGCTCGGGACTGAAGCTTTCTTT.

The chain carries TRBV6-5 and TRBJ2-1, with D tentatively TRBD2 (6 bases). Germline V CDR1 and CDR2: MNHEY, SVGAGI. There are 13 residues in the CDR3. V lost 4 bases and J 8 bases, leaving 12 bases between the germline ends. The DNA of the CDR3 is TGTGCCAGCAGTTGGGGGAGGCGGGATGAGCAGTTCTTC. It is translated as CASSWGRRDEQFF.

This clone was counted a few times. CDR3 sequence: CASRDGQGTYEQYF. Written as DNA, the CDR3 is TGTGCCAGCAGGGATGGACAGGGGACCTACGAGCAGTACTTC. The chain is built from TRBV2 and TRBJ2-7, with 9 bases lining up with TRBD1. V was clipped by 6 bases and J by 2 bases; unmatched bases: 5. CDR1 is SNHLY and CDR2 is FYNNEI in the germline V gene. The CDR3 sequence is 14 residues long.

The CDR3: CASSGTGIRAFF. CDR3 DNA: TGTGCCAGCAGCGGGACAGGGATCAGGGCTTTCTTT. The rearrangement joins TRBV5-5 to TRBJ1-1; TRBD1 matches at 9 bases. Trimming at V came to 4 bases and at J to 11 bases, leaving 6 bases not matched to a gene. This CDR3 spans 12 amino acids. CDR1 and CDR2 (germline): SGHKS, YYEKEE (reference sequence). Using reference TRBV5-5 and TRBJ1-1 for the parts outside the CDR3, the full variable domain is DAGVTQSPTHLIKTRGQQVTLRCSPISGHKSVSWYQQVLGQGPQFIFQYYEKEERGRGNFPDRFSARQFPNYSSELNVNALLLGDSALYLCASSGTGIRAFFGQGTRLTVV.

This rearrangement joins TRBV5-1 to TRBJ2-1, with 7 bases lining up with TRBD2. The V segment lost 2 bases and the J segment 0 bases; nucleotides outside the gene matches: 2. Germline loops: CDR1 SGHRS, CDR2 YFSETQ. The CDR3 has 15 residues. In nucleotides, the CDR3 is TGCGCCAGCAGCTTTAGCGGGCTCTCCTACAATGAGCAGTTCTTC. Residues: CASSFSGLSYNEQFF.

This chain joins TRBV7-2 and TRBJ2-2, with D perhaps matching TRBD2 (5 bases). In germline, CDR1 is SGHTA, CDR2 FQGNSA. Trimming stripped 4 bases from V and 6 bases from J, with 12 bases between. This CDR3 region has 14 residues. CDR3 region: CASSSDYGAGELFF. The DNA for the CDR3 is TGTGCCAGCAGCTCAGACTATGGAGCCGGGGAGCTGTTTTTT.

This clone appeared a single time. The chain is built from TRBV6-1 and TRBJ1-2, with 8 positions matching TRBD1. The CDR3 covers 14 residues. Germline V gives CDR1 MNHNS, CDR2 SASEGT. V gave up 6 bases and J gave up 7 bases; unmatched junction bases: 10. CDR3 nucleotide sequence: TGTGCCAGCAGCACAGGGGGTGGGGTTGGTGGCTACACCTTC. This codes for CASSTGGGVGGYTF.

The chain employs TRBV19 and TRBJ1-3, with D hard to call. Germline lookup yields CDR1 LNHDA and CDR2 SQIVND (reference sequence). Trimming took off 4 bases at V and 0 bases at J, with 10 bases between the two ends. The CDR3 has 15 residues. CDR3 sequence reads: CASSTRVRSGNTIYF. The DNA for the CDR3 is TGTGCCAGTAGTACCCGGGTTCGCTCTGGAAACACCATATATTTT.

CDR3 coding DNA: TGTGCCAGCAGTGACGGACAGGGAACGTCTGGCTACACCTTC. Residues: CASSDGQGTSGYTF. The V gene is TRBV6-5, the J gene TRBJ1-2; 8 nucleotides align to TRBD1. Trimming cost V 5 bases and J 7 bases; bases outside gene matches: 9. Germline V CDR1 and CDR2: MNHEY, SVGAGI. CDR3 size: 14 residues.

CDR3 DNA: TGTGCCAGCAGCTTATCAGGGATGGACACTGAAGCTTTCTTT. This encodes CASSLSGMDTEAFF. The chain links TRBV7-3 to TRBJ1-1, with D possibly being TRBD1 (5 bases). Per the germline V gene, CDR1 is SGHTA and CDR2 is FQGTGA. The CDR3 totals 14 residues. V lost 2 bases to trimming and J lost 3 bases, with 10 bases between them.